Sequencing of this T cell receptor beta chain was carried out in a study of blood T cell repertoires in COVID-19. Across the study: There were acute and convalescent COVID-19 samples, and they came from the United States, Italy and Spain. T cells, B-cell-depleted T cells, or PBMCs provided the cDNA or gDNA that served as material.

CDR1 SNHLY and CDR2 FYNNEI come from the germline V gene. Losses at the gene ends were 2 bases for V and 7 bases for J; bases not matched to a gene: 5. This CDR3 is 15 amino acids long. Patients in Seattle were enrolled during active infection, then followed longitudinally. Method: immunoSEQ multiplex PCR; TCRdb's copy keeps in-frame clones and lacks some. The sample carries approximately 500,000 clones, roughly 89% recorded once. The receptor's source is a man between 18 and 29 years old with COVID-19, enrolled during active disease. J is TRBJ1-6 and V is TRBV2, with 7 positions matching TRBD1. The sequencing sample was made of peripheral blood. This CDR3 is CASSESNRGNSPLHF. The CDR3 DNA sequence: TGTGCCAGCAGTGAATCCAACAGGGGAAATTCACCCCTCCACTTT. The variable domain in full, completed from reference TRBV2 and TRBJ1-6, reads EPEVTQTPSHQVTQMGQEVILRCVPISNHLYFYWYRQILGQKVEFLVSFYNNEISEKSEIFDDQFSVERPDGSNFTLKIRSTKLEDSAMYFCASSESNRGNSPLHFGNGTRLTVT.